These T cell receptor beta chains were read from a single sample in a study of CD8 T cells in Susac syndrome. TCRdb fed the immunoSEQ multiplex PCR reads into MiXCR, producing one record per CDR3 protein. The profile covers 200,000 to 250,000 distinct CDR3 sequences, with 85% to 95% appearing a single time and about 0.15% taken by the ten largest. Specimen: CD4+ T cells from PBMCs. The receptors come from a human donor with Susac syndrome. Each CDR3 is given with its conserved first and last residue. The D gene is left open where the match is weak. A clone size is listed for some rows: how often the clone was seen (once, few, many), or a class if it is expanded.

.	few	13	TRBV19	TRBJ1-2	TGTGCCAGTTCCCCCGACAGTAACTATGGCTACACCTTC	CASSPDSNYGYTF
.	.	14	TRBV28	TRBJ1-5	TGTGCCAGCAGTTTCCGACAGGCCCGTCAGCCCCAGCATTTT	CASSFRQARQPQHF
.	.	11	TRBV10-3	TRBJ2-7	TGTGCCATCAGTGACAACTACGAGCAGTACTTC	CAISDNYEQYF
TRBD1	.	20	TRBV27	TRBJ2-6	TGTGCCAGCAGTTTCGGAGGACAGGGTGTAGACGGCTCTGGGGCCAACGTCCTGACTTTC	CASSFGGQGVDGSGANVLTF
.	.	12	TRBV20-1	TRBJ2-5	TGCAGTGCTAGAATCCCCGGCGGGACCCAGTACTTC	CSARIPGGTQYF
.	.	15	TRBV15	TRBJ1-6	TGTGCCACCAGCAGAGGCTCAGGGGAGTTTTCACCCCTCCACTTT	CATSRGSGEFSPLHF
.	.	14	TRBV5-6	TRBJ1-5	TGTGCCAGCAGCTTGGAAGCAGCCCGCGGTCCCCAGCATTTT	CASSLEAARGPQHF
.	.	14	TRBV27	TRBJ1-4	TGTGCCAGCAAGAAGACGGGCGTTAATGAAAAACTGTTTTTT	CASKKTGVNEKLFF
.	.	17	TRBV4-3	TRBJ1-2	TGCGCCAGCAGCCAAGAGGGGTCGATCGAACGGACCTATGGCTACACCTTC	CASSQEGSIERTYGYTF
.	.	12	TRBV30	TRBJ2-3	TGTGCCTGGGGAGGGTGGTCGGATACGCAGTATTTT	CAWGGWSDTQYF
.	.	16	TRBV9	TRBJ2-3	TGTGCCAGCAGCGCCCGACTCGGTCCGGGGGCAGATACGCAGTATTTT	CASSARLGPGADTQYF
.	.	14	TRBV6-2/TRBV6-3	TRBJ2-4	TGTGCCAGCAGAAACGGGGAGGCCAAAAACATTCAGTACTTC	CASRNGEAKNIQYF
.	.	11	TRBV11-2	TRBJ2-5	TGTGCCAGCAGCTCGGCCACCGGTCTTAACTTC	CASSSATGLNF
.	.	16	TRBV18	TRBJ1-1	TGTGCCAGCTCACCAACGGTCGACAGAATGAACACTGAAGCTTTCTTT	CASSPTVDRMNTEAFF
.	.	13	TRBV20-1	TRBJ1-1	TGCAGTGCTAGGGGACCTCTTCGGGTTGAAGCTTTCTTT	CSARGPLRVEAFF
.	.	14	TRBV5-1	TRBJ1-1	TGCGCCAGCGGCATGCCTGGGAGGGACACTGAAGCTTTCTTT	CASGMPGRDTEAFF
.	.	13	TRBV7-2	TRBJ2-7	TGTGCCAGCAGCTTAGAGGTCACCTACGAGCAGTACTTC	CASSLEVTYEQYF
.	.	15	TRBV7-8	TRBJ1-1	TGTGCCAGCAGCCCGAACAGGGACTCACGGGGAGAAGCTTTCTTT	CASSPNRDSRGEAFF
.	.	15	TRBV4-2	TRBJ1-3	TGTGCCAGCAGCCAAGATCATATGGCTGGAAACACCATATATTTT	CASSQDHMAGNTIYF
.	.	13	TRBV28	TRBJ2-7	TGTGCCAGCAGTGGGGGGCGACCCTACGAGCAGTACTTC	CASSGGRPYEQYF
TRBD2	.	15	TRBV12-3/TRBV12-4	TRBJ2-5	TGTGCCAGCAGCCCCGGGACTACCACCAAAGAGACCCAGTACTTC	CASSPGTTTKETQYF
TRBD1	.	14	TRBV20-1	TRBJ2-7	TGCAGTGCTAGGGAGGGACAGGGGCTCGACGAGCAGTACTTC	CSAREGQGLDEQYF
.	.	12	TRBV6-6	TRBJ1-1	TGTGCCAGCAGCCGTAGCGACACTGAAGCTTTCTTT	CASSRSDTEAFF
.	once	16	TRBV11-3	TRBJ2-5	TGTGCCAGCAGCTCCTACGCATCGGTCCACCAAGAGACCCAGTACTTC	CASSSYASVHQETQYF
.	.	15	TRBV28	TRBJ2-7	TGTGCCAGCAGTCTCCCTGGGCAGGGGATTTACGAGCAGTACTTC	CASSLPGQGIYEQYF
.	.	13	TRBV5-6	TRBJ1-1	TGTGCCAGCAGCTTGGGGGAGGGCACTGAAGCTTTCTTT	CASSLGEGTEAFF